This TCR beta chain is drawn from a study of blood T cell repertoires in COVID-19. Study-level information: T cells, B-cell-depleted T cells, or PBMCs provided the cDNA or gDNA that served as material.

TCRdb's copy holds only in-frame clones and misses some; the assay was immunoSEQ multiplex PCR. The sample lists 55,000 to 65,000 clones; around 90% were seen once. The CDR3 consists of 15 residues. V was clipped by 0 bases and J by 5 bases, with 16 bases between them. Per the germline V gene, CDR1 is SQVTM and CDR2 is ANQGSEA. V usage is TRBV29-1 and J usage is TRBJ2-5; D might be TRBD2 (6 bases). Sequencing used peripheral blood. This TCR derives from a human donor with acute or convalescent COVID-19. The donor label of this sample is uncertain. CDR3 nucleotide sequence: TGCAGCGTTGAAGAAGGCGCGCGGGGTGGTGAGACCCAGTACTTC. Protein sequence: CSVEEGARGGETQYF.